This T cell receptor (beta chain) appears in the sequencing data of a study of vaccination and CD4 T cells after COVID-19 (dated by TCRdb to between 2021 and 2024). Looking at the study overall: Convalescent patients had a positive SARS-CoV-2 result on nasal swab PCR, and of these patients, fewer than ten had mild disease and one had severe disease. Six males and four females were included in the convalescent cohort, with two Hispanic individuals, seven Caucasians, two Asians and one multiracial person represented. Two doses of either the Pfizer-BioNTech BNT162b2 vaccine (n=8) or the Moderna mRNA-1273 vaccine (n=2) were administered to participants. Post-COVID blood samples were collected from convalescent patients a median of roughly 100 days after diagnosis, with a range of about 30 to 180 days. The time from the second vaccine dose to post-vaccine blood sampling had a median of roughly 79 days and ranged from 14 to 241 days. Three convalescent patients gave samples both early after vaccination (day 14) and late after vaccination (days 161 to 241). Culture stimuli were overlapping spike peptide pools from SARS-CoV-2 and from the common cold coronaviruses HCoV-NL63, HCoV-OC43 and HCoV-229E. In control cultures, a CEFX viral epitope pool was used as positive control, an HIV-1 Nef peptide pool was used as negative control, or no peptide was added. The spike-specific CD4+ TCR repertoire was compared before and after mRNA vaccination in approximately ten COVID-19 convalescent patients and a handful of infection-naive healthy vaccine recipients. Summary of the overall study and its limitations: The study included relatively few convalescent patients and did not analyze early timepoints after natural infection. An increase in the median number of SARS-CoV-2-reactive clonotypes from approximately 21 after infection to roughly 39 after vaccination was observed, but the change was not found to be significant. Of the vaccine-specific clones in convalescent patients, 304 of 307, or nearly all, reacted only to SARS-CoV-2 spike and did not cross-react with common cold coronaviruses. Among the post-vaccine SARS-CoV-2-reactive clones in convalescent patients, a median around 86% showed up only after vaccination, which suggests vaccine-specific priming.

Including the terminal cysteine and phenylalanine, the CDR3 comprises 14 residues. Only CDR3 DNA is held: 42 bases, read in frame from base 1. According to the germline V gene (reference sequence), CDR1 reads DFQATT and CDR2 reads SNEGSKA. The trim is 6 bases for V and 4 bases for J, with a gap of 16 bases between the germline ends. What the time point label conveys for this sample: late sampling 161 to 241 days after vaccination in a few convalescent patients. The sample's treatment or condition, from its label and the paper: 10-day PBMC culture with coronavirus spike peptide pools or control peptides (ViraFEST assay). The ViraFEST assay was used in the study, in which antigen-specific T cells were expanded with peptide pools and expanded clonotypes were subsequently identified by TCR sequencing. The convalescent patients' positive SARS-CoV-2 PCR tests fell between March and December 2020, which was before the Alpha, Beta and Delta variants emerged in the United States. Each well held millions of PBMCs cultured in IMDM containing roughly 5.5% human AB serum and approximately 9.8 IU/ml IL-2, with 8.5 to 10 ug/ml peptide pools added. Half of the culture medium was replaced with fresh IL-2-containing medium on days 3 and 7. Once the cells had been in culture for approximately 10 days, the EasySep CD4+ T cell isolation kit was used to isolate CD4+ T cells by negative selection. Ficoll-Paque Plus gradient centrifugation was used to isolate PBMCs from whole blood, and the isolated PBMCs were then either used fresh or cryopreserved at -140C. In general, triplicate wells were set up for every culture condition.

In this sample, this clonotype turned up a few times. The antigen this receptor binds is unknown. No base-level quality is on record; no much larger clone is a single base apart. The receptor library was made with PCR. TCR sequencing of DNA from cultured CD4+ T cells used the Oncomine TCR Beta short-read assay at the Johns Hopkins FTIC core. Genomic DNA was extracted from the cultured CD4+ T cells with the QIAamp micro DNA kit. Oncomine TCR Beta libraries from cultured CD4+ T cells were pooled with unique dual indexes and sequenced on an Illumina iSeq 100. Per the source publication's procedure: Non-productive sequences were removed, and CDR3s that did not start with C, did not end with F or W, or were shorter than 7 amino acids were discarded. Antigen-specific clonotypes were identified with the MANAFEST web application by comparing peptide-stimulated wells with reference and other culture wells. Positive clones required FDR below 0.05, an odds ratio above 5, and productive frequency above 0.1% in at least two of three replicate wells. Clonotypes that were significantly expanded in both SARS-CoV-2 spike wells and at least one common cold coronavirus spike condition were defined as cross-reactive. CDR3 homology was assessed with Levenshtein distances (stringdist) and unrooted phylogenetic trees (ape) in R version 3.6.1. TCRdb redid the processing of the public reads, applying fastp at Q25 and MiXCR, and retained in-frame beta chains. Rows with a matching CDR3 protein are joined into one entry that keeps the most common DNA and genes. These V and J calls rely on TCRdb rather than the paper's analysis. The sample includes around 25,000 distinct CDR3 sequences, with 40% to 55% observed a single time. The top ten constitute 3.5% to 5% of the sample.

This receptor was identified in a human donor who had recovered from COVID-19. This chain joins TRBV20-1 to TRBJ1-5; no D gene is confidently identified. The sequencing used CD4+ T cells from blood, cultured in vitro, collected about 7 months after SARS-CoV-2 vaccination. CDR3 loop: CSARRAQANQPQHF. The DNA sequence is TGCAGTGCCCGTCGCGCCCAAGCGAATCAGCCCCAGCATTTT.